Listed below are T cell receptor beta chains from one sample, sequenced in a study of radiotherapy plus CTLA-4 blockade in lung cancer. Sequencing used immunoSEQ multiplex PCR; TCRdb keeps in-frame clones, though not all of them. The profile shows 85,000 to 95,000 clones, roughly 80% of them singletons. The starting material was peripheral blood, obtained from a patient treated with radiotherapy plus ipilimumab. The source of these receptors is a human donor with non-small cell lung cancer that progressed on radiotherapy plus ipilimumab. CDR3s include the opening cysteine and the closing phenylalanine or tryptophan. D genes are given only for firm matches. Expanded clones are given a class, and other clones once, few, many or no size at all.

cdr3_nt: TGTGCCAGTAGTGTCGACAGGGTTGGCTACACCTTC
cdr3_aa: CASSVDRVGYTF
d_call: TRBD1
v_call: TRBV19
clone_size: -
j_call: TRBJ1-2

cdr3_nt: TGTGCCAGCAGCACGGACAGCGGGCTTGGCACTGAAGCTTTCTTT
cdr3_aa: CASSTDSGLGTEAFF
d_call: -
v_call: TRBV7-3
clone_size: -
j_call: TRBJ1-1

cdr3_nt: TGTGCCAGCACTACTAGGGGACCAGATACGCAGTATTTT
cdr3_aa: CASTTRGPDTQYF
d_call: -
v_call: TRBV27
clone_size: -
j_call: TRBJ2-3

cdr3_nt: TGTGCCAGCAGCTTAAGGGACAGGGGGCAGGGGCAGTTCTTC
cdr3_aa: CASSLRDRGQGQFF
d_call: TRBD1
v_call: TRBV7-6
clone_size: -
j_call: TRBJ2-1

cdr3_nt: TGTGCCAGCAGACACGACAGGGGGAACACTGAAGCTTTCTTT
cdr3_aa: CASRHDRGNTEAFF
d_call: TRBD1
v_call: TRBV2
clone_size: -
j_call: TRBJ1-1

cdr3_nt: TGTGCCAGCAGCTTAGAATCCCTTCTAGCGGGAGACGGAAACATTCAGTACTTC
cdr3_aa: CASSLESLLAGDGNIQYF
d_call: TRBD2
v_call: TRBV11-2
clone_size: -
j_call: TRBJ2-4

cdr3_nt: TGTGCCAGCAGTGAATACCACAATGAGCAGTTCTTC
cdr3_aa: CASSEYHNEQFF
d_call: -
v_call: TRBV6-1
clone_size: -
j_call: TRBJ2-1

cdr3_nt: TGTGCCAGCAGACAAGCGGGGGGGGCATGGACCCAGTACTTC
cdr3_aa: CASRQAGGAWTQYF
d_call: TRBD2
v_call: TRBV5-4
clone_size: -
j_call: TRBJ2-5

cdr3_nt: TGTGCCAGCAGCTTAGCATCAGGGGATGGCTACACCTTC
cdr3_aa: CASSLASGDGYTF
d_call: -
v_call: TRBV7-8
clone_size: -
j_call: TRBJ1-2

cdr3_nt: TGTGCCAGCAGTTATACTAAGCGGGAGACCAGCTCCTACAATGAGCAGTTCTTC
cdr3_aa: CASSYTKRETSSYNEQFF
d_call: TRBD2
v_call: TRBV6-9
clone_size: -
j_call: TRBJ2-1

cdr3_nt: TGTGCCAGCAGTTCAACAGGTTCAAGTCGCTACACCTTC
cdr3_aa: CASSSTGSSRYTF
d_call: -
v_call: TRBV9
clone_size: -
j_call: TRBJ1-2

cdr3_nt: TGTGCCAGCAGTTACGGTTTGGGGGCAGCTAACTATGGCTACACCTTC
cdr3_aa: CASSYGLGAANYGYTF
d_call: -
v_call: TRBV6-5
clone_size: -
j_call: TRBJ1-2

cdr3_nt: TGTGCCAGCAGTTACTCTGGCGGAAAAGAAAAACTGTTTTTT
cdr3_aa: CASSYSGGKEKLFF
d_call: -
v_call: TRBV6-5
clone_size: -
j_call: TRBJ1-4

cdr3_nt: TGTGCCAGCAGCTTAGTTCCCGGGGCACTCGCAGATACGCAGTATTTT
cdr3_aa: CASSLVPGALADTQYF
d_call: -
v_call: TRBV7-2
clone_size: -
j_call: TRBJ2-3

cdr3_nt: TGTGCCTGGAGTGTACTCGAGAGTGGCTACACCTTC
cdr3_aa: CAWSVLESGYTF
d_call: -
v_call: TRBV30
clone_size: -
j_call: TRBJ1-2

cdr3_nt: TGTGCCAGCAGTCCTATCCAGGGGAACACCGGGGAGCTGTTTTTT
cdr3_aa: CASSPIQGNTGELFF
d_call: -
v_call: TRBV6-1
clone_size: once
j_call: TRBJ2-2

cdr3_nt: TGTGCCAGCAGTGGTGGGAGGTCGGTTTTCGAGACCCAGTACTTC
cdr3_aa: CASSGGRSVFETQYF
d_call: -
v_call: TRBV6-1
clone_size: -
j_call: TRBJ2-5

cdr3_nt: TGTGCCAGCAGCCCCTTCATGAACACTGAAGCTTTCTTT
cdr3_aa: CASSPFMNTEAFF
d_call: -
v_call: TRBV11-2
clone_size: -
j_call: TRBJ1-1

cdr3_nt: TGTGCCAGCAGCTTAGGGTTTAGCGGGACGGATACGCAGTATTTT
cdr3_aa: CASSLGFSGTDTQYF
d_call: TRBD2
v_call: TRBV7-6
clone_size: -
j_call: TRBJ2-3

cdr3_nt: TGCAGCGTTGAAGATCTTACACAGGGATATGACACCGGGGAGCTGTTTTTT
cdr3_aa: CSVEDLTQGYDTGELFF
d_call: -
v_call: TRBV29-1
clone_size: once
j_call: TRBJ2-2

cdr3_nt: TGTGCCAGCAGTTTCATAGCGGGAGACGAGACCCAGTACTTC
cdr3_aa: CASSFIAGDETQYF
d_call: TRBD2
v_call: TRBV27
clone_size: -
j_call: TRBJ2-5

cdr3_nt: TGTGCCAGCAGTGAAGCCCCTCGGGGTGGCGGAAGCTCCTACGAGCAGTACTTC
cdr3_aa: CASSEAPRGGGSSYEQYF
d_call: -
v_call: TRBV6-1
clone_size: -
j_call: TRBJ2-7

cdr3_nt: TGTGCCAGCAGCGACCGGACCACGCTCTATGGCTACACCTTC
cdr3_aa: CASSDRTTLYGYTF
d_call: -
v_call: TRBV7-2
clone_size: -
j_call: TRBJ1-2

cdr3_nt: TGCGCCAGCAGCCTACAGGGGATCCAAGAGACCCAGTACTTC
cdr3_aa: CASSLQGIQETQYF
d_call: TRBD1
v_call: TRBV5-1
clone_size: once
j_call: TRBJ2-5

cdr3_nt: TGTGCCTGGAGTCAACGGGACCGCTTACTTGTGCAGTACTTC
cdr3_aa: CAWSQRDRLLVQYF
d_call: -
v_call: TRBV30
clone_size: -
j_call: TRBJ2-7

cdr3_nt: TGTGCCAGCAGTTTATTGTCAACAGGGAATCAGCCCCAGCATTTT
cdr3_aa: CASSLLSTGNQPQHF
d_call: -
v_call: TRBV28
clone_size: few
j_call: TRBJ1-5

cdr3_nt: TGCAGCGTTAGGAGAACTAGCGGGGGCCAAGAGACCCAGTACTTC
cdr3_aa: CSVRRTSGGQETQYF
d_call: TRBD2
v_call: TRBV29-1
clone_size: -
j_call: TRBJ2-5

cdr3_nt: TGTGCCAGCAGCCCACAGGGGAGGACTGAAGCTTTCTTT
cdr3_aa: CASSPQGRTEAFF
d_call: TRBD1
v_call: TRBV5-4
clone_size: once
j_call: TRBJ1-1

cdr3_nt: TGCAGTGCTAGAATCGGTGGTGGCTACACCTTC
cdr3_aa: CSARIGGGYTF
d_call: -
v_call: TRBV20-1
clone_size: few
j_call: TRBJ1-2

cdr3_nt: TGCGCCAGCAGCTTGCCGCTAGCGGGAAACAATGAGCAGTTCTTC
cdr3_aa: CASSLPLAGNNEQFF
d_call: TRBD2
v_call: TRBV5-1
clone_size: -
j_call: TRBJ2-1

cdr3_nt: TGTGCCAGCGGTTCGGAGGACCTGGGGGCCAACGTCCTGACTTTC
cdr3_aa: CASGSEDLGANVLTF
d_call: -
v_call: TRBV6-5
clone_size: -
j_call: TRBJ2-6

cdr3_nt: TGCGCCAGCAGCCTAACTAGCGGGAGTACAGATACGCAGTATTTT
cdr3_aa: CASSLTSGSTDTQYF
d_call: TRBD2
v_call: TRBV5-1
clone_size: once
j_call: TRBJ2-3

cdr3_nt: TGTGCCAGCAGAAATGGACTAGCGGGAGCTGAGGAGACCCAGTACTTC
cdr3_aa: CASRNGLAGAEETQYF
d_call: TRBD2
v_call: TRBV7-9
clone_size: -
j_call: TRBJ2-5

cdr3_nt: TGTGCCAGTAGTATACTGAGCTCCTACAATGAGCAGTTCTTC
cdr3_aa: CASSILSSYNEQFF
d_call: -
v_call: TRBV19
clone_size: -
j_call: TRBJ2-1

cdr3_nt: TGTGCCAGCAGTGATTTAGCAGGCTCAGCCGGGGAGCTGTTTTTT
cdr3_aa: CASSDLAGSAGELFF
d_call: -
v_call: TRBV25-1
clone_size: once
j_call: TRBJ2-2

cdr3_nt: TGTGCCTGGAGTGTAACTAGTACTTCGGGGGAGACCCAGTACTTC
cdr3_aa: CAWSVTSTSGETQYF
d_call: -
v_call: TRBV30
clone_size: -
j_call: TRBJ2-5

cdr3_nt: TGTGCCAGTAGTATACCTAGGACAAGGCATGGCTACACCTTC
cdr3_aa: CASSIPRTRHGYTF
d_call: -
v_call: TRBV19
clone_size: -
j_call: TRBJ1-2

cdr3_nt: TGTGCCAGCAGTTTATCGACACAGGGTACTTTTTACGAGCAGTACTTC
cdr3_aa: CASSLSTQGTFYEQYF
d_call: -
v_call: TRBV27
clone_size: -
j_call: TRBJ2-7

cdr3_nt: TGTGCCAGTAGTAGGGCAGGGGGGGGTCAGCCCCAGCATTTT
cdr3_aa: CASSRAGGGQPQHF
d_call: TRBD1
v_call: TRBV19
clone_size: few
j_call: TRBJ1-5

cdr3_nt: TGTGCCAGCTCCGGGGGCGTTGAGACCCAGTACTTC
cdr3_aa: CASSGGVETQYF
d_call: -
v_call: TRBV5-6
clone_size: -
j_call: TRBJ2-5

cdr3_nt: TGTGCCAGCAGCTTTCCGTCCGGGTTAGTGAACACTGAAGCTTTCTTT
cdr3_aa: CASSFPSGLVNTEAFF
d_call: -
v_call: TRBV11-2
clone_size: -
j_call: TRBJ1-1